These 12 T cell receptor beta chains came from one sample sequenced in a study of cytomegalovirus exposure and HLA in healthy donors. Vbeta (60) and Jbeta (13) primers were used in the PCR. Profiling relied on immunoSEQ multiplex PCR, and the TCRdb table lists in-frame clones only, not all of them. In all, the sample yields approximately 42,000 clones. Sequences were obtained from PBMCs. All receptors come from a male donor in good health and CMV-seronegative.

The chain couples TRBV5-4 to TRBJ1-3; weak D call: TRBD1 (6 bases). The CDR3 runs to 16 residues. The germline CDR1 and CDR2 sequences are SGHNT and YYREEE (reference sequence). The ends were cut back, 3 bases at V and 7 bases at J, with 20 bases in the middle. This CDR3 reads CASSSSVAGAGNTIYF. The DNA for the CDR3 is TGTGCCAGCAGCTCGTCGGTTGCGGGGGCCGGGAACACCATATATTTT.

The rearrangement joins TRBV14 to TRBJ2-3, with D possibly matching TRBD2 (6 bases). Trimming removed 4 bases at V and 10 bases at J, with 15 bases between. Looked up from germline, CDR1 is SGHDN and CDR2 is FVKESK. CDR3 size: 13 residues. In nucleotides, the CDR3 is TGTGCCAGCAGCCGGGAGGATGTCGGCGCGCAGTATTTT. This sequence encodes CASSREDVGAQYF. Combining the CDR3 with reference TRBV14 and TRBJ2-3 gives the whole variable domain EAGVTQFPSHSVIEKGQTVTLRCDPISGHDNLYWYRRVMGKEIKFLLHFVKESKQDESGMPNNRFLAERTGGTYSTLKVQPAELEDSGVYFCASSREDVGAQYFGPGTRLTVL.

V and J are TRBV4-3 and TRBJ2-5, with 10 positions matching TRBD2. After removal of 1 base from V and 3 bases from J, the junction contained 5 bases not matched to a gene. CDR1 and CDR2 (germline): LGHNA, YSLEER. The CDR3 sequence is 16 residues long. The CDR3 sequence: CASSQVLAGGEETQYF. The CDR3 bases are TGCGCCAGCAGCCAAGTATTAGCGGGAGGCGAAGAGACCCAGTACTTC.

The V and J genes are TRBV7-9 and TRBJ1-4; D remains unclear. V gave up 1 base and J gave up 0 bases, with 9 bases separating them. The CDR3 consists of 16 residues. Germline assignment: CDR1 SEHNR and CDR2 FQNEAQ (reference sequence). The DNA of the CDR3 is TGTGCCAGCAGCTTAGGGCAGACTTCAACTAATGAAAAACTGTTTTTT. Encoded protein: CASSLGQTSTNEKLFF.

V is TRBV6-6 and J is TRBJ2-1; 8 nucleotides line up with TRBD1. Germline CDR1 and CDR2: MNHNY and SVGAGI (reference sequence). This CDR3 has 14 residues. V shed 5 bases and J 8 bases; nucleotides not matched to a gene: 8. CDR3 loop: CASSDRTGKDEQFF. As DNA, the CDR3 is TGTGCCAGCAGTGACCGGACAGGGAAGGATGAGCAGTTCTTC.

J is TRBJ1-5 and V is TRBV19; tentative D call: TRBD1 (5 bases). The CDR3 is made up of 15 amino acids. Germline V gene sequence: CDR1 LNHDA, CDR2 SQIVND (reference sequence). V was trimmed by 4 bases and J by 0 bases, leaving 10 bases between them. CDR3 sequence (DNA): TGTGCCAGTAGTACCCGGACAAGTAGCAATCAGCCCCAGCATTTT. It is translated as CASSTRTSSNQPQHF.

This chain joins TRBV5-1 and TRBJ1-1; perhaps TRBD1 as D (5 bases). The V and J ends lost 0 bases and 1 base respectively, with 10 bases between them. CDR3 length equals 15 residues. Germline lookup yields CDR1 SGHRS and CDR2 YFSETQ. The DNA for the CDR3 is TGCGCCAGCAGCTTGGTTGGGCAGGGGAACACTGAAGCTTTCTTT. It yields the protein CASSLVGQGNTEAFF. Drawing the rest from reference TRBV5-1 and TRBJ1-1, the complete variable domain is KAGVTQTPRYLIKTRGQQVTLSCSPISGHRSVSWYQQTPGQGLQFLFEYFSETQRNKGNFPGRFSGRQFSNSRSEMNVSTLELGDSALYLCASSLVGQGNTEAFFGQGTRLTVV.

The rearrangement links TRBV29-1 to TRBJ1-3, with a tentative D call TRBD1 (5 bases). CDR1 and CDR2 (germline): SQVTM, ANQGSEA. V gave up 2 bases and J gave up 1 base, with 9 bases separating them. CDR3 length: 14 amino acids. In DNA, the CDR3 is TGCAGCGTTGAAACCGGGGGTTCTGGAAACACCATATATTTT. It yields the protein CSVETGGSGNTIYF.

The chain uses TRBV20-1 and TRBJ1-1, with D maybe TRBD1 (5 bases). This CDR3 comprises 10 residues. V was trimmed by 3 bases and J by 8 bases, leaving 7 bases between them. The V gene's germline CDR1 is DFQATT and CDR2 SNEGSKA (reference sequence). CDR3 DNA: TGCAGTGCTAGCGGGGGGGAAGCTTTCTTT. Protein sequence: CSASGGEAFF.

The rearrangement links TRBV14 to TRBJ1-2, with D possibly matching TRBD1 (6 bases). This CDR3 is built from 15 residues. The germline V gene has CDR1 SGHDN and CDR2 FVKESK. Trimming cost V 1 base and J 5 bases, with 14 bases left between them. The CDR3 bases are TGTGCCAGCAGCCAAGTACGGGGGGGCAGGTATGGCTACACCTTC. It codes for CASSQVRGGRYGYTF.

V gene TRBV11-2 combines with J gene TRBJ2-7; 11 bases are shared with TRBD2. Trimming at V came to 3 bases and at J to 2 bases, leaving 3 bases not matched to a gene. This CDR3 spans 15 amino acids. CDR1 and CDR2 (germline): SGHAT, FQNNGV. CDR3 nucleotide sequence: TGTGCCAGCAGCTTCGGGACTAGCGGACCCTACGAGCAGTACTTC. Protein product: CASSFGTSGPYEQYF.

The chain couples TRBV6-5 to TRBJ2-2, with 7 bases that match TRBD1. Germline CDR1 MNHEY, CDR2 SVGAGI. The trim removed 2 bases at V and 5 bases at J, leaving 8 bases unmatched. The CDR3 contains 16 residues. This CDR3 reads CASSYRQGVGTGELFF. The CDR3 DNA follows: TGTGCCAGCAGTTACCGACAGGGAGTAGGTACCGGGGAGCTGTTTTTT.